Reported below is one T cell receptor (beta chain). Original analysis: For nucleated cells, counts were estimated from reference gene primer amplification. Clones were read by immunoSEQ multiplex PCR, and TCRdb kept only the in-frame ones, dropping some. That table gives V, J and clone size, and the DNA gave D and trimming. Of approximately 75,000 clones in the sample, roughly 85% were seen once. The data originate from a study of blood T cell repertoires in COVID-19. Study at large: T cells, B-cell-depleted T cells, or PBMCs provided the cDNA or gDNA that served as material.

Sequencing was done on a sample of peripheral blood. This clonotype was sampled from a woman at least 80 years old with acute or convalescent COVID-19.

CDR3 loop: CSVARNYEQYF. The CDR3 DNA sequence: TGCAGCGTTGCCAGAAACTACGAGCAGTACTTC. The chain combines TRBV29-1 with TRBJ2-7; the D is unclear. The CDR3 is 11 residues long. Trimming took 4 bases from V and 3 from J, leaving 7 bases between them. CDR1 SQVTM and CDR2 ANQGSEA come from the germline V gene.